This TCR beta chain was captured in a study of blood T cells in healthy people across ages. Whole-study findings and limits: The study lacked donor CMV status, which possibly confounded expanded clonotype changes.

As regards this clonotype: What it binds is not known.

A sample-barcoded 5' primer and a J-beta primer mix were used in a second PCR of about 7 to 12 cycles. Each cDNA molecule, via a template-switch adaptor with 12 random nucleotides, was tagged. TCRdb analysed the 5' RACE reads with MiXCR anew, one entry per CDR3 protein. The data hold approximately 900,000 distinct CDR3 sequences, with 25% to 35% observed a single time. All donors came from Russia, were Caucasian and healthy, and spanned ages roughly 6 to 95. The CDR3 loop spans 13 amino acids. Trimming shortened V by 2 bases and J by 7 bases, and 9 bases separated the two germline ends. Per germline, CDR1 SGHVS and CDR2 FNYEAQ. Another study also made use of these data, one on T cells of mothers and their children.

The material sequenced was blood. The sequence came from a woman in her forties in good health. The rearrangement joins TRBV7-6 to TRBJ1-3; D unclear. For the CDR3, the DNA is TGTGCCAGCAGCTTAAGTGAAATCAACACCATATATTTT. Translated, it gives CASSLSEINTIYF.